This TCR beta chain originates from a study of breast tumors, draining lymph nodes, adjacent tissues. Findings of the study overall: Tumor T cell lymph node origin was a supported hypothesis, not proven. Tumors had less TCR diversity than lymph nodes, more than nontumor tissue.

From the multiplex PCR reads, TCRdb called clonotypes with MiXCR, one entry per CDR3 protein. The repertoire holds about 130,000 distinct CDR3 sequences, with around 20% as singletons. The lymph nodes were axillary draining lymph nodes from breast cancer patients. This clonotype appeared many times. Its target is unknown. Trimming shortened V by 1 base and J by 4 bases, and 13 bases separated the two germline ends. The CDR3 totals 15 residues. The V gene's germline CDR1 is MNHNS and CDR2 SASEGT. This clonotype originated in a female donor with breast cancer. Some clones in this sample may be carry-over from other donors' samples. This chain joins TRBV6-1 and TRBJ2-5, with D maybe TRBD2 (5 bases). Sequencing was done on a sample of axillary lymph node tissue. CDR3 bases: TGTGCCAGCAGTGAAGGGATCGGAGGTGGAGAGACCCAGTACTTC. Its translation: CASSEGIGGGETQYF.